A selection of T cell receptor beta chains follows, all from one sample in a study of control samples from healthy donors and cancer patients. TCRdb's table, derived via immunoSEQ multiplex PCR, lists solely in-frame clones and lacks some. The repertoire holds fewer than 95,000 clones, with about 86% as singletons. The sequencing input was blood. The receptors come from a woman in her forties or fifties in good health. CDR3s leave out the opening cysteine and the closing phenylalanine or tryptophan. Each record gives: V gene, CDR3 protein.

TRBV7-6	ASSLVLGGEAF
TRBV10-3	AISESGASGSSYNEQF
TRBV2	ASDPKGLAANEQF
TRBV6-6	ASRSRGLDGNTIY
TRBV7-8	ASFPTGGGSGTEAF
TRBV7-8	ASSRGGRGRTGANVLT
TRBV6-5	ASRLTGGTEKLF
TRBV23-1	ASSQSRLRDRVNGGKETQY
TRBV19	ASKDGLGEKLF
TRBV27	ASSSLGGTNYGYT
TRBV27	ASKGNIGEQY
TRBV11-3	ASSPWGGSTGAGTQY
TRBV6-5	ASHRAFNEKLF
TRBV7-8	ASQLTGRNNGYT
TRBV2	ASRPGTEKPLH
TRBV6-4	ASSDEGRGYT
TRBV11-2	ASSLVGQGNGEAF
TRBV28	ASSFWDIGDRAYEQY
TRBV21-1	ASSKGRKVLGNQPQH
TRBV6-4	ASSDGTSGLNEQF
TRBV4-2	ASSHRGGAEAF
TRBV7-9	ASSVTGGVIKETQY
TRBV3-1/TRBV3-2	ASSQEGGAAVGETQY
TRBV7-3	ASSLSSWETQY
TRBV5-1	ASSLGDATNEKLF